These 12 T cell receptor beta chains share one sample of origin, sequenced in a study of T cell responses to AZD1222 COVID-19 vaccine. Method: immunoSEQ multiplex PCR; TCRdb's copy keeps in-frame clones and lacks some. This sample carries about 180,000 clones, 70% to 90% of them seen once, and the ten largest clones take 3.5% to 4.5%. The sequences come from peripheral blood, collected 28 days after the second dose of the MenACWY control vaccine. The origin of the receptors is an adult who received the MenACWY meningococcal vaccine as a control.

The chain is built from TRBV29-1 and TRBJ1-1; 11 bases line up with TRBD1. With 4 bases clipped from V and 8 bases from J, the junction kept 9 bases outside the gene matches. The germline gives CDR1 SQVTM, CDR2 ANQGSEA. The CDR3 covers 14 residues. Here the CDR3 reads CSVVEGTGGREAFF. The DNA for the CDR3 is TGCAGCGTTGTGGAAGGGACAGGGGGGCGAGAAGCTTTCTTT.

The V gene is TRBV5-4, the J gene TRBJ1-4; D is unresolved. Trimming removed 0 bases from V and 10 bases from J, with 13 bases in between. The CDR3 contains 14 residues. CDR1 and CDR2 from the germline V gene are SGHNT and YYREEE (reference sequence). As DNA, the CDR3 is TGTGCCAGCAGCTTGGCTGTGGGATTGGGAAAACTGTTTTTT. Translating it yields CASSLAVGLGKLFF.

J is TRBJ2-2 and V is TRBV28, with TRBD2 matching over 9 bases. Germline trimming cut 6 bases from V and 4 bases from J; bases unmatched to any gene: 3. Germline V gene sequence: CDR1 MDHEN, CDR2 SYDVKM. There are 14 residues in the CDR3. The DNA of the CDR3 is TGTGCCAGCAGCGGGACTAGCAGCACCGGGGAGCTGTTTTTT. It translates to CASSGTSSTGELFF. The whole variable domain, remainder taken from reference TRBV28 and TRBJ2-2, is DVKVTQSSRYLVKRTGEKVFLECVQDMDHENMFWYRQDPGLGLRLIYFSYDVKMKEKGDIPEGYSVSREKKERFSLILESASTNQTSMYLCASSGTSSTGELFFGEGSRLTVL.

The J gene is TRBJ2-7, the V gene TRBV11-3, with 8 bases matching TRBD2. This CDR3 is 13 amino acids long. Losses at the gene ends were 5 bases for V and 4 bases for J; bases not matched to a gene: 4. The germline gives CDR1 SGHNT, CDR2 YENEEA. The CDR3 reads CASSPGTSYEQYF. CDR3 nucleotides: TGTGCCAGCAGCCCCGGGACTAGTTACGAGCAGTACTTC.

This clone occurred a few times. This chain joins TRBV7-2 and TRBJ1-3; tentative D call: TRBD1 (5 bases). This CDR3 is built from 15 residues. The V gene's germline CDR1 is SGHTA and CDR2 FQGNSA. The V end lost 5 bases, the J end lost 3 bases, and 14 bases lay between the germline ends. The DNA of the CDR3 is TGTGCCAGCAGCCCACAGACAGTCCATGGAAACACCATATATTTT. Translating it yields CASSPQTVHGNTIYF.

The count of this clone is one. The rearrangement joins TRBV7-3 to TRBJ2-1; TRBD2 aligns across 8 bases. The CDR3 covers 15 residues. Germline trimming cut 2 bases from V and 7 bases from J; bases unmatched to any gene: 7. CDR1 is SGHTA, CDR2 FQGTGA, per germline. CDR3 nucleotides: TGTGCCAGCAGCTTAGGCGGGAGGAGCAATAATGAGCAGTTCTTC. Encoded protein: CASSLGGRSNNEQFF.

This rearrangement joins TRBV5-4 to TRBJ2-7; TRBD1 is a possible D gene (5 bases). There are 12 residues in the CDR3. The germline V gene has CDR1 SGHNT and CDR2 YYREEE (reference sequence). V was shortened by 3 bases and J by 5 bases, with 9 bases between the two germline ends. DNA for the CDR3: TGTGCCAGCAGCTCTGTCAGGGACGAGCAGTACTTC. It is translated as CASSSVRDEQYF.

V usage is TRBV28 and J usage is TRBJ2-1; the match to TRBD1 covers 8 bases. From germline, CDR1 is MDHEN and CDR2 SYDVKM. J lost 6 bases, V lost 3 bases, and 7 bases had no gene match. The CDR3 length is 15 residues. Written as DNA, the CDR3 is TGTGCCAGCAGTTTCTTGGACAGGGTTGCCAATGAGCAGTTCTTC. This sequence encodes CASSFLDRVANEQFF.

This chain joins TRBV7-2 and TRBJ1-2; D is uncertain. Deletions cut 0 bases from V and 0 bases from J, with 11 bases between. Germline V gives CDR1 SGHTA, CDR2 FQGNSA. The CDR3 runs 16 residues. The CDR3 loop is CASSLALEGANYGYTF. The CDR3, as DNA: TGTGCCAGCAGCTTAGCGCTGGAGGGAGCTAACTATGGCTACACCTTC.

The chain links TRBV24-1 to TRBJ2-1, with 9 bases fitting TRBD1. The CDR3 consists of 16 residues. Germline lookup yields CDR1 KGHDR and CDR2 SFDVKD. Losses at the gene ends were 5 bases for V and 10 bases for J; bases not matched to a gene: 14. The CDR3 loop is CATSALGGQGLKEQFF. CDR3 nucleotides: TGTGCCACCAGTGCCCTGGGGGGACAGGGTCTTAAGGAGCAGTTCTTC.

The CDR3 DNA reads as TGTGCCAGCAGCTTAACAACGAACACTGAAGCTTTCTTT. Its protein is CASSLTTNTEAFF. The genes are TRBV7-9 and TRBJ1-1, with D unclear. The germline V gene encodes CDR1 SEHNR and CDR2 FQNEAQ (reference sequence). The V and J ends lost 2 bases and 1 base respectively, with 5 bases between them. The CDR3 runs to 13 residues.

The DNA of the CDR3 is TGTGCCAGCAGCTTAGTGAAGGGCTATTATGGCTACACCTTC. This translates into CASSLVKGYYGYTF. The chain joins TRBV7-9 to TRBJ1-2; D remains unclear. This CDR3 contains 14 residues. Germline assignment: CDR1 SEHNR and CDR2 FQNEAQ (reference sequence). V was cut by 1 base and J by 5 bases, with 11 bases left in between.